This T cell receptor beta chain comes out of a study of blood T cell repertoires in COVID-19. Study-wide background: The origin of the acute and convalescent COVID-19 samples was the United States, Italy and Spain. Sources were T cells, B-cell-depleted T cells, or PBMCs; the material itself was cDNA or gDNA.

Source study methods: Reference gene primers were amplified, and this amplification served to estimate nucleated cell counts. TCRdb's table, derived via immunoSEQ multiplex PCR, lists solely in-frame clones and lacks some. That table is the source of V, J and clone size, and D and trimming were worked out from the DNA. This table has about 98,000 clones, around 76% appearing once. The CDR3 consists of 13 residues. Germline CDR1 SGHRS, CDR2 YFSETQ. The V gene lost 4 bases and the J gene lost 7 bases, with 15 bases spanning the gap. This sequence originates from a man older than 75 with acute or convalescent COVID-19. Specimen: peripheral blood. The chain is built from TRBV5-1 and TRBJ2-7; D may be TRBD2 (6 bases). The CDR3 bases are TGCGCCAGCAGCCCGGGGACTCCCGGGGAGCAGTACTTC. Its translation is CASSPGTPGEQYF.